Reported below is one T cell receptor beta chain. The target antigen is unknown. The data originate from a study of T-cell memory formation after mild COVID-19. Study summary: In these data, TCR clusters were largely donor specific. Study-wide results and caveats: Some clones that responded turned up in pre-infection memory, which suggests that cross-reactive memory joined in. Largely, contracting CD4+ clones fell within CM and EM, and contracting CD8+ clones within EMRA.

The germline V gene has CDR1 SGHKS and CDR2 YYEKEE (reference sequence). The CDR3 runs to 14 residues. The V gene end was trimmed by 4 bases and the J gene end by 5 bases; junction bases not matched to a gene: 5. Amplification by 5'RACE using constant-segment primers produced TCR alpha and TCR beta cDNA libraries that carried sample barcodes and UMIs. In TCRdb, the 5' RACE reads were re-called with MiXCR into one record per CDR3 protein. The sample holds about 400,000 distinct CDR3 sequences, approximately 15% seen once. The rearrangement joins TRBV5-5 to TRBJ1-4; the match to TRBD1 covers 7 bases. Input material: PBMCs or a T cell subset sorted from them (not recorded which). The TCR was taken from a man between 18 and 35 years old who had mild COVID-19 (a few samples of this study predate the infection). Cell type and time point are not known. The DNA of the CDR3 is TGTGCCAGCAGCCCGGGACAGAGGAATGAAAAACTGTTTTTT. Translation gives CASSPGQRNEKLFF.